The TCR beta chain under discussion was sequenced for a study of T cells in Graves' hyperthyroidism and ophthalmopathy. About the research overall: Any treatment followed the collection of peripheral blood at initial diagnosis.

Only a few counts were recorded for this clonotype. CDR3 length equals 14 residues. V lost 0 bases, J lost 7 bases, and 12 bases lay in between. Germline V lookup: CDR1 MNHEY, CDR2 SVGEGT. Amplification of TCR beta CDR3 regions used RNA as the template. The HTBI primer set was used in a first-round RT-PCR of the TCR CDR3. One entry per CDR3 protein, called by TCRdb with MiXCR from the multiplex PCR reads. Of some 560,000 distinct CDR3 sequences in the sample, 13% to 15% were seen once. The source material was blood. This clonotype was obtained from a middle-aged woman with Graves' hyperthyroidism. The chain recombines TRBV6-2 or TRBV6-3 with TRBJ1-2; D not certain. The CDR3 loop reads CASSYSNGFGGYTF. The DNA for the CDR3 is TGTGCCAGCAGTTACTCGAACGGGTTCGGTGGCTACACCTTC.